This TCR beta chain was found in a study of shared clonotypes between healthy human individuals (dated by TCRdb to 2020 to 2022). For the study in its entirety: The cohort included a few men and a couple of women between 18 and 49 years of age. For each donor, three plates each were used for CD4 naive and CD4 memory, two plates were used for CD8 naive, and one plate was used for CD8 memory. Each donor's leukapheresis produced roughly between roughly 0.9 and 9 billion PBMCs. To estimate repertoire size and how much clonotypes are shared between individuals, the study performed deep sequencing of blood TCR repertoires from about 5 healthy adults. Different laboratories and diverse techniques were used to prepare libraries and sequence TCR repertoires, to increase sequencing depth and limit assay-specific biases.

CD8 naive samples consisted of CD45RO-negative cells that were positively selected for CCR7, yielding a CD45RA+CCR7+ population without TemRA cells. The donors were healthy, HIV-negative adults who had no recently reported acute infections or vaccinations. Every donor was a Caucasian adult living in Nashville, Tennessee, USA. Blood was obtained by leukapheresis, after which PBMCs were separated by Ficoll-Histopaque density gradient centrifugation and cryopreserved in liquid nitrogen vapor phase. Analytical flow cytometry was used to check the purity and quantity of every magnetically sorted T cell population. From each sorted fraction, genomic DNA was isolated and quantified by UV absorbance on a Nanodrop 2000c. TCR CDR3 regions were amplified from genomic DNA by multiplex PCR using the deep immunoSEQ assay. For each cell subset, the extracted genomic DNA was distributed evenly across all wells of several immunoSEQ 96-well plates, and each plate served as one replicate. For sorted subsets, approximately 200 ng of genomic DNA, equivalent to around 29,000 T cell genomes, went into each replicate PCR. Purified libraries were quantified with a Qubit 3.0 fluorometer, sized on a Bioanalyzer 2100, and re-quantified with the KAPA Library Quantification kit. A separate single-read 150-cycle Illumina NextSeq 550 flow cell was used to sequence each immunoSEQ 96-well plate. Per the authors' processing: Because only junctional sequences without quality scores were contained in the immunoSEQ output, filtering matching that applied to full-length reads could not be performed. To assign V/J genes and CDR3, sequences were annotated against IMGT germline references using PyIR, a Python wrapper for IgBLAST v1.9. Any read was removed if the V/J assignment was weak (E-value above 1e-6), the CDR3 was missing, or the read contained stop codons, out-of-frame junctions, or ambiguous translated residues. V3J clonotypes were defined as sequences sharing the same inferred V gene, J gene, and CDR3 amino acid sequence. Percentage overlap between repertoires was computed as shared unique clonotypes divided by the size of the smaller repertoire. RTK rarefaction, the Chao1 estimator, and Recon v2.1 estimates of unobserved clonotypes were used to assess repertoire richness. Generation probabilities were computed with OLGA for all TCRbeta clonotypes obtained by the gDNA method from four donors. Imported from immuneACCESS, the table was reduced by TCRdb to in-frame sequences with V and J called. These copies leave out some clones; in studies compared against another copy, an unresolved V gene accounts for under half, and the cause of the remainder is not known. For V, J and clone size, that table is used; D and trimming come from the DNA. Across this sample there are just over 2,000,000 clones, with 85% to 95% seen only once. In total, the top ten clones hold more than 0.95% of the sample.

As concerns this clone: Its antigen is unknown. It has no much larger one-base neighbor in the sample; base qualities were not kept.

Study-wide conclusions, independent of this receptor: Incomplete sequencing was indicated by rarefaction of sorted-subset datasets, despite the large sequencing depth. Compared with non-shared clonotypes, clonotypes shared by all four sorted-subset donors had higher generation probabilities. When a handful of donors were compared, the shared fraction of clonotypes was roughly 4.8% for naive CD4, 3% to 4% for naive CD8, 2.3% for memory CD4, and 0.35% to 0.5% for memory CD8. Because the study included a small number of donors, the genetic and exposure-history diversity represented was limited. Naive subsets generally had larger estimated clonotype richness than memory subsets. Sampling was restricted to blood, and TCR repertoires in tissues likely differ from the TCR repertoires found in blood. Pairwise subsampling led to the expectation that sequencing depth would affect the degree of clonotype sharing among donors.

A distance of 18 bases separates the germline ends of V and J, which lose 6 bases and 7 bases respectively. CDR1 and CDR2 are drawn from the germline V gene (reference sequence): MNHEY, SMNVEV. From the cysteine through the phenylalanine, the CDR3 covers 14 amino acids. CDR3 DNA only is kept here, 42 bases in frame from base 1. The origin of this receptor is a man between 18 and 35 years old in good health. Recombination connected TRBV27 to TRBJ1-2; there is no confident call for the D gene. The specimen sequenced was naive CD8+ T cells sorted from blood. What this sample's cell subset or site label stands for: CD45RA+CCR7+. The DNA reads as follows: TGTGCCAGCAGACCAAGGACGGTGATGTTTGGCTACACCTTC. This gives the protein CASRPRTVMFGYTF.